The entry that follows covers one T cell receptor beta chain sequence. These data are taken from a study of T cell changes during pregnancy in multiple sclerosis. The data were produced by immunoSEQ multiplex PCR, yet TCRdb's version contains in-frame clones alone and is incomplete. The sample holds approximately 99,000 clones, under 95% seen once. This CDR3 has 14 amino acids. Trimming removed 0 bases from V and 2 bases from J, with 11 bases in between. Looked up from germline, CDR1 is GTSNPN and CDR2 is SVGIG (reference sequence). This sample comprised peripheral blood, obtained after pregnancy. V usage is TRBV30 and J usage is TRBJ2-7; a possible D gene is TRBD2 (6 bases). The receptor's source is a female donor with multiple sclerosis, enrolled in a pregnancy study. CDR3 amino acids: CAWSVSGATYEQYF. The CDR3 bases are TGTGCCTGGAGTGTATCGGGAGCTACCTACGAGCAGTACTTC.